What follows are 22 T cell receptor beta chains derived from one specimen sequenced in a study of blood T cell repertoires in COVID-19 (dated by TCRdb to the early 2020s). The library was produced with the immunoSEQ multiplex PCR assay. Drawn from immuneACCESS, this table holds only the in-frame rearrangements with V and J called that TCRdb kept. Clones are partly lost; checked studies trace under half to an unresolved V gene and leave the rest unexplained. The sample table records around 50,000 clones; over 80% of these occur just once. The ten top clones hold around a fifth of the sample. The sequenced sample was peripheral blood. These receptors were obtained from a woman in her sixties or seventies with acute or convalescent COVID-19.

The table lists this clone with a few counts. The chain links TRBV27 to TRBJ1-2; unclear D gene. V was clipped by 5 bases and J by 7 bases, with 17 bases between them. Germline V gene lookup returns CDR1 MNHEY and CDR2 SMNVEV (reference sequence). The CDR3 length is 14 residues. This CDR3 is CASSKDPGMGGYTF. The CDR3 bases are TGTGCCAGCAGTAAAGACCCGGGGATGGGTGGCTACACCTTC.

This chain uses TRBV6-5 with TRBJ2-7; weak D call: TRBD2 (5 bases). Germline V gene sequence: CDR1 MNHEY, CDR2 SVGAGI. With 8 bases removed from V and 2 bases from J, the gap between germline ends came to 13 bases. The CDR3 spans 13 residues. CDR3 in amino acids: CASRLSGTYEQYF. The CDR3 nucleotides read TGTGCCAGCCGACTAAGTGGGACCTACGAGCAGTACTTC.

V usage is TRBV27 and J usage is TRBJ2-3; perhaps TRBD1 as D (7 bases). The germline gives CDR1 MNHEY, CDR2 SMNVEV (reference sequence). Trimming removed 0 bases from V and 2 bases from J, with 18 bases in between. CDR3 length equals 18 residues. In nucleotides, the CDR3 is TGTGCCAGCAGTTTATCCCGGGGGACAGTTGGAAACACAGATACGCAGTATTTT. Its protein product is CASSLSRGTVGNTDTQYF.

In this sample, this clone turned up once. This CDR3 is CASSIEGDSGSGANVLTF. The CDR3 DNA reads as TGTGCCAGTAGTATAGAGGGGGACTCCGGCTCTGGGGCCAACGTCCTGACTTTC. V is TRBV19 and J is TRBJ2-6, with D possibly being TRBD2 (6 bases). The germline V gene encodes CDR1 LNHDA and CDR2 SQIVND (reference sequence). There are 18 residues in the CDR3. V lost 0 bases and J lost 0, with 12 bases in between.

This clone is a singleton in its sample. This chain links TRBV27 with TRBJ2-6; a weak D match, TRBD1 (5 bases). Germline CDR1 MNHEY, CDR2 SMNVEV (reference sequence). The CDR3 spans 15 residues. V gave up 5 bases and J gave up 0 bases, with 8 bases separating them. CDR3 in amino acids: CASSPTVSGANVLTF. The CDR3, as DNA: TGTGCCAGCAGTCCGACAGTCTCTGGGGCCAACGTCCTGACTTTC. The variable domain in full, with the rest retrieved from reference TRBV27 and TRBJ2-6, is EAQVTQNPRYLITVTGKKLTVTCSQNMNHEYMSWYRQDPGLGLRQIYYSMNVEVTDKGDVPEGYKVSRKEKRNFPLILESPSPNQTSLYFCASSPTVSGANVLTFGAGSRLTVL.

This rearrangement joins TRBV6-6 to TRBJ2-1; D gene ambiguous. The ends were cut back, 10 bases at V and 6 bases at J, with 16 bases in the middle. In germline, CDR1 is MNHNY, CDR2 SVGAGI (reference sequence). This CDR3 has 13 residues. CDR3 nucleotides: TGTGCCATCACTTCCGGGTTCGGCAATGAGCAGTTCTTC. It codes for CAITSGFGNEQFF.

The chain is built from TRBV11-2 and TRBJ1-5, with D unclear. CDR1 SGHAT and CDR2 FQNNGV come from the germline V gene. The CDR3 runs 16 residues. Trimming left V 1 base short and J 4 bases short, with 14 bases between. CDR3: CASSLVSVRANQPQHF. CDR3 in DNA: TGTGCCAGCAGCTTAGTCTCGGTGCGCGCTAATCAGCCCCAGCATTTT.

As concerns this clone: An end of the junction differs from the germline gene, which may be a read error. V is TRBV5-4 and J is TRBJ1-1, with a tentative D call TRBD1 (5 bases). CDR3 length equals 14 residues. Germline lookup yields CDR1 SGHNT and CDR2 YYREEE (reference sequence). As DNA, the CDR3 is TGTGCCAGCCGTTTAAGTGCAGGGAACCCTGAAGCTTTCTTT. It codes for CASRLSAGNPEAFF.

The chain recombines TRBV27 with TRBJ1-5; D gene ambiguous. There are 13 residues in the CDR3. Trimming shortened V by 3 bases and J by 6 bases, and 9 bases separated the two germline ends. CDR1 and CDR2 (germline): MNHEY, SMNVEV (reference sequence). CDR3 DNA sequence: TGTGCCAGCAGTTTCGGGGTGAGTCAGCCCCAGCATTTT. Protein product: CASSFGVSQPQHF.

The chain is built from TRBV5-6 and TRBJ2-7, with D possibly TRBD1 on 6 matching bases. CDR1 is SGHDT and CDR2 is YYEEEE in the germline V gene. There are 15 residues in the CDR3. Trimming took 3 bases from V and 1 from J, leaving 14 bases between them. CDR3 DNA sequence: TGTGCCAGCAGCTCCCGACAGGTACTTTCCTACGAGCAGTACTTC. It is translated as CASSSRQVLSYEQYF.

The chain is built from TRBV6-6 and TRBJ1-1, with D hard to call. Germline V gives CDR1 MNHNY, CDR2 SVGAGI (reference sequence). This CDR3 is built from 12 residues. Trimming cost V 5 bases and J 4 bases, with 8 bases left between them. The CDR3 DNA sequence: TGTGCCAGCAGTCCTCCCTCCACTGAAGCTTTCTTT. This sequence encodes CASSPPSTEAFF.

This rearrangement joins TRBV10-1 to TRBJ2-2; TRBD2 agrees at 9 bases. The V gene end was trimmed by 6 bases and the J gene end by 1 base; junction bases not matched to a gene: 9. Germline CDR1 WNHNN, CDR2 SYGVQD (reference sequence). This CDR3 is 17 amino acids long. CDR3 in amino acids: CASRRLFSGGNTGELFF. Here the CDR3 DNA reads TGCGCCAGCAGGAGGTTATTTAGCGGGGGGAACACCGGGGAGCTGTTTTTT.

J is TRBJ1-1 and V is TRBV12-3 or TRBV12-4; the match to TRBD1 covers 9 bases. CDR3 length: 13 amino acids. V was clipped by 6 bases and J by 4 bases; unmatched bases: 3. CDR3 DNA: TGTGCCAGCAGACAGGGGGCTAGCACTGAAGCTTTCTTT. It yields the protein CASRQGASTEAFF.

The chain carries TRBV27 and TRBJ2-2; tentative D call: TRBD2 (7 bases). Trimming took 2 bases from V and 6 from J, leaving 19 bases between them. CDR1 is MNHEY, CDR2 SMNVEV, per germline (reference sequence). CDR3 length equals 17 residues. The DNA for the CDR3 is TGTGCCAGCAGTTTACGACCTGCAGGGGCGGGGGCCGGGGAGCTGTTTTTT. Its protein is CASSLRPAGAGAGELFF.

The chain has TRBV7-2 and TRBJ2-3; 8 nucleotides line up with TRBD2. Per germline, CDR1 SGHTA and CDR2 FQGNSA. The CDR3 length is 17 residues. J lost 0 bases, V lost 5 bases, and 10 bases had no gene match. CDR3 nucleotides: TGTGCCAGCAGCCCGACGGGCGGGGGGCTTAGCACAGATACGCAGTATTTT. It codes for CASSPTGGGLSTDTQYF.

This sequence joins TRBV7-8 and TRBJ2-2, with 9 positions matching TRBD1. Germline loops: CDR1 SGHVS, CDR2 FQNEAQ. This CDR3 is built from 20 residues. The junction had 13 bases not matched to a gene; V was cut back by 1 base and J by 1 base. The CDR3: CASSLGGQGAGLRNTGELFF. CDR3 DNA: TGTGCCAGCAGCTTAGGGGGACAGGGTGCGGGACTTAGGAACACCGGGGAGCTGTTTTTT.

This clone was recorded only once. J is TRBJ2-3 and V is TRBV9; D not certain. Germline-derived CDR1 and CDR2 are SGDLS and YYNGEE. V gave up 2 bases and J gave up 1 base, with 8 bases separating them. The length of the CDR3 is 14 residues. The CDR3 DNA reads as TGTGCCAGCAGCGTGCTTGGGCGCACAGATACGCAGTATTTT. It is translated as CASSVLGRTDTQYF.

The chain uses TRBV18 and TRBJ1-1; TRBD1 matches at 9 bases. This CDR3 has 16 amino acids. Per the germline V gene, CDR1 is KGHSH and CDR2 is LQKENI. The V segment lost 3 bases and the J segment 0 bases; nucleotides outside the gene matches: 5. CDR3 in amino acids: CASSPGTGQLNTEAFF. The CDR3 nucleotides read TGTGCCAGCTCACCCGGGACAGGGCAATTGAACACTGAAGCTTTCTTT.

The chain couples TRBV3-1 (or the pseudogene TRBV3-2) to TRBJ1-2; D gene unclear. V was cut by 0 bases and J by 4 bases, with 9 bases left in between. The CDR3 has 14 amino acids. Germline V CDR1 and CDR2: LGHDT, YNNKEL (reference sequence). As DNA, the CDR3 is TGTGCCAGCAGCCAAGAGCGGGGAACCTATGGCTACACCTTC. Translating gives CASSQERGTYGYTF.

The sample holds a few counts of this clone. This chain joins TRBV4-2 and TRBJ2-2, with 8 bases that match TRBD2. This CDR3 is 18 amino acids long. The germline CDR1 and CDR2 sequences are LGHNA and YNFKEQ. With V trimmed by 0 bases and J by 5 bases, 11 bases remained unmatched. CDR3 residues: CASSQDPRGGPQTGELFF. DNA for the CDR3: TGTGCCAGCAGCCAAGATCCGCGCGGGGGGCCTCAAACCGGGGAGCTGTTTTTT.

The chain uses TRBV7-9 and TRBJ1-1; 8 nucleotides align to TRBD1. CDR3 size: 15 residues. V dropped 5 bases and J dropped 5; count of bases not matched to a gene: 10. Germline-derived CDR1 and CDR2 are SEHNR and FQNEAQ (reference sequence). In DNA form, the CDR3 reads TGTGCCAGCAGCCCGTTTGGACAGGGTTATACTGAAGCTTTCTTT. It encodes CASSPFGQGYTEAFF. The variable domain in full, with the rest retrieved from reference TRBV7-9 and TRBJ1-1, is DTGVSQNPRHKITKRGQNVTFRCDPISEHNRLYWYRQTLGQGPEFLTYFQNEAQLEKSRLLSDRFSAERPKGSFSTLEIQRTEQGDSAMYLCASSPFGQGYTEAFFGQGTRLTVV.

The V gene is TRBV19, the J gene TRBJ2-2; D is perhaps TRBD1 (6 bases). Germline loops: CDR1 LNHDA, CDR2 SQIVND (reference sequence). The CDR3 has 14 amino acids. The V end was cut by 5 bases, the J end by 6 bases, with 13 bases between. The CDR3 DNA reads TGTGCCAGTAGTCCCCAACAGGGCGCCGGGGAGCTGTTTTTT. This gives the protein CASSPQQGAGELFF.